A single sample is the source of the 15 T cell receptor beta chains below, sequenced in a study of blood T cell repertoires in COVID-19. TCRdb's copy holds only in-frame clones and misses some; the assay was immunoSEQ multiplex PCR. The sample contains roughly 340,000 clones, roughly 90% of which appear only once. Sequenced: peripheral blood. The receptors stem from a woman in her 70s with COVID-19, enrolled during active disease.

The J gene is TRBJ1-1, the V gene TRBV28; a weak D match, TRBD1 (5 bases). V was shortened by 4 bases and J by 4 bases, with 13 bases between the two germline ends. Germline loops: CDR1 MDHEN, CDR2 SYDVKM. The CDR3 totals 14 residues. The CDR3 here is CASSSGVGSTEAFF. For the CDR3, the DNA is TGTGCCAGCAGTTCGGGGGTAGGCAGCACTGAAGCTTTCTTT.

V and J are TRBV6-4 and TRBJ1-6; D perhaps matches TRBD1 (6 bases). CDR1 and CDR2 from the germline V gene are MRHNA and SNTAGT. This CDR3 spans 14 amino acids. Deletions cut 5 bases from V and 6 bases from J, with 11 bases between. Here the CDR3 reads CASSSQGFNSPLHF. CDR3 DNA sequence: TGTGCCAGCAGTAGTCAGGGGTTTAATTCACCCCTCCACTTT.

The chain recombines TRBV2 with TRBJ2-7; 14 bases are a match to TRBD2. CDR1 and CDR2 from the germline V gene are SNHLY and FYNNEI. The CDR3 consists of 14 residues. Germline trimming cut 11 bases from V and 2 bases from J; bases unmatched to any gene: 5. The CDR3: CAGQTSGGAYEQYF. CDR3 bases: TGTGCCGGCCAGACTAGCGGGGGGGCCTACGAGCAGTACTTC.

The chain links TRBV21-1 to TRBJ2-4; the table's TRBD1 call for D was not verified on the DNA. TRBV21-1 is recorded as a pseudogene. The CDR3 runs to 20 residues. The CDR3 DNA follows: TGTGCCAGCAGCAAAGGGGCCATCGAAAAGCCAGGGATGGGCAAAAACATTCAGTACTTC. Translation: CASSKGAIEKPGMGKNIQYF.

The chain carries TRBV7-2 and TRBJ1-2; the D is unclear. The V gene's germline CDR1 is SGHTA and CDR2 FQGNSA. The ends were cut back, 1 base at V and 8 bases at J, with 11 bases in the middle. The CDR3 consists of 13 residues. The CDR3 sequence is CASSLDGISGYTF. The CDR3 region has the DNA TGTGCCAGCAGCTTAGATGGCATTTCCGGCTACACCTTC. The variable domain in full, completed from reference TRBV7-2 and TRBJ1-2, reads GAGVSQSPSNKVTEKGKDVELRCDPISGHTALYWYRQSLGQGLEFLIYFQGNSAPDKSGLPSDRFSAERTGGSVSTLTIQRTQQEDSAVYLCASSLDGISGYTFGSGTRLTVV.

V is TRBV7-3 and J is TRBJ2-5; D not certain. The CDR3 is 13 residues long. Per the germline V gene, CDR1 is SGHTA and CDR2 is FQGTGA. The V end lost 4 bases, the J end lost 1 base, and 7 bases lay between the germline ends. In nucleotides, the CDR3 is TGTGCCAGCAGCTCCGGTCGCCAAGAGACCCAGTACTTC. The encoded protein is CASSSGRQETQYF.

This clone appeared once. The chain links TRBV7-3 to TRBJ1-1, with D possibly TRBD1 on 5 matching bases. The length of the CDR3 is 15 residues. V shed 2 bases and J shed 1 base, with 11 bases lying between them. In germline, CDR1 is SGHTA, CDR2 FQGTGA. As DNA, the CDR3 is TGTGCCAGCAGCTTAGGCGTTACAGGGAACACTGAAGCTTTCTTT. Amino acid sequence: CASSLGVTGNTEAFF.

CDR3 DNA sequence: TGTGCTAGTGGTTTGAATCCAGGGCCCTACGAGCAGTACTTC. Translating it yields CASGLNPGPYEQYF. V and J are TRBV12-5 and TRBJ2-7; a possible D gene is TRBD1 (5 bases). V lost 2 bases and J 2 bases, leaving 10 bases between the germline ends. Germline V lookup: CDR1 LGHNT, CDR2 FRNRAP. The CDR3 spans 14 residues.

The gene calls are TRBV10-3 and TRBJ1-4; weak D call: TRBD1 (6 bases). The germline V gene has CDR1 ENHRY and CDR2 SYGVKD. The CDR3 spans 12 residues. Trimming stripped 11 bases from V and 3 bases from J, with 10 bases between. The CDR3, as DNA: TGTGCCGTACAGGGCTCTAATGAAAAACTGTTTTTT. It codes for CAVQGSNEKLFF.

This chain uses TRBV6-1 with TRBJ1-6; D is uncertain. This CDR3 region has 17 residues. V lost 0 bases and J lost 9, with 18 bases in between. Looked up from germline, CDR1 is MNHNS and CDR2 is SASEGT. CDR3 nucleotide sequence: TGTGCCAGCAGTGAAGCCCTGCCTAGACTAAACTTTTCACCCCTCCACTTT. Protein: CASSEALPRLNFSPLHF.

The chain uses TRBV2 and TRBJ1-2; D possibly corresponds to TRBD1 (5 bases). Germline CDR1 is SNHLY and CDR2 is FYNNEI. The CDR3 covers 13 residues. Trimming took 4 bases from V and 4 from J, leaving 10 bases between them. CDR3 DNA sequence: TGTGCCAGCAGTGTAGGGCAGGGCTATGGCTACACCTTC. Protein product: CASSVGQGYGYTF.

V usage is TRBV2 and J usage is TRBJ1-3; 10 bases map to TRBD1. Trimming took 4 bases from V and 6 from J; bases not matched to a gene: 6. This CDR3 region has 15 residues. Germline CDR1 is SNHLY and CDR2 is FYNNEI. CDR3 sequence reads: CASSVMGQGLNTIYF. The CDR3 DNA sequence: TGTGCCAGCAGTGTCATGGGACAGGGGCTAAACACCATATATTTT.

The rearrangement joins TRBV20-1 to TRBJ1-2; 7 bases agree with TRBD1. The germline CDR1 and CDR2 sequences are DFQATT and SNEGSKA (reference sequence). CDR3 length: 11 amino acids. The J segment lost 8 bases and the V segment lost 6 bases, leaving 6 bases of the junction unmatched. The chain's CDR3 is CSASGGQGYTF. CDR3 coding DNA: TGCAGTGCGTCAGGGGGACAGGGCTACACCTTC.

The rearrangement joins TRBV10-2 to TRBJ2-7, with D possibly TRBD2 on 5 matching bases. V lost 7 bases and J lost 4, with 14 bases in between. The CDR3 runs to 13 residues. Germline V gene data show CDR1 as WSHSY and CDR2 as SAAADI. The CDR3 is CASTPPGNYEQYF. CDR3 nucleotide sequence: TGCGCCAGCACCCCCCCGGGGAATTACGAGCAGTACTTC.

The chain employs TRBV2 and TRBJ2-1, with D tentatively TRBD2 (6 bases). V was trimmed by 8 bases and J by 3 bases, leaving 17 bases between them. Germline V CDR1 and CDR2: SNHLY, FYNNEI. This CDR3 is built from 15 residues. Here the CDR3 reads CASLLALGGYNEQFF. The CDR3 DNA reads as TGTGCCAGCCTACTAGCACTGGGGGGCTACAATGAGCAGTTCTTC.